This TCR beta chain originates from a study of T cell repertoires in cytomegalovirus infection. Study as a whole: Public signatures in TCR beta pointed to CMV infection and matching HLA type. Study observations and caveats: Dominant in the ex vivo response were TCR beta clonotypes restricted by HLA-C and specific for CMV.

This clonotype was seen only a few times. Its antigen remains unidentified. Trimming removed 1 base at V and 6 bases at J, with 12 bases between. CDR1 MGHRA and CDR2 YSYEKL come from the germline V gene. The CDR3 spans 15 residues. Via MiXCR, TCRdb re-called the reads, giving one row per CDR3 protein. The table shows approximately 550,000 distinct CDR3 sequences, with 15% to 20% occurring only once. This TCR was sampled from a human donor in good health (CMV status not recorded). Some clones in this sample may be carry-over from other donors' samples. The chain combines TRBV4-1 with TRBJ2-2; D perhaps matches TRBD1 (6 bases). The sample taken for sequencing was CD8+ T cells from PBMCs. The CDR3 sequence is CASSQAQGYAGELFF. The CDR3 nucleotides are TGCGCCAGCAGCCAAGCTCAGGGGTATGCCGGGGAGCTGTTTTTT.